The T cell receptor beta chain under discussion was sequenced for a study of T cell responses to AZD1222 COVID-19 vaccine. General study findings and limits: With two AZD1222 doses given, Spike-specific TCR breadth and depth both rose. Researchers report vaccine-associated CD4 TCRs spanning spike, with dominance at 160-218 and 743-854.

This CDR3 spans 13 amino acids. The germline V gene encodes CDR1 SGHVS and CDR2 FQNEAQ. V lost 4 bases and J lost 7, with 11 bases in between. The protocol was immunoSEQ multiplex PCR, while the TCRdb copy is restricted to in-frame clones and leaves out a portion. The table includes around 99,000 clones, about 88% detected once. This clone has a handful of counts. Its antigen is currently unknown. The chain links TRBV7-8 to TRBJ1-5; D ambiguous. The sequencing here drew on peripheral blood, taken on day 0 of AZD1222 vaccination. The receptor comes from an adult in good health. Here the CDR3 reads CASSWVPGQPQHF. CDR3 DNA: TGTGCCAGCAGCTGGGTACCGGGGCAGCCCCAGCATTTT.